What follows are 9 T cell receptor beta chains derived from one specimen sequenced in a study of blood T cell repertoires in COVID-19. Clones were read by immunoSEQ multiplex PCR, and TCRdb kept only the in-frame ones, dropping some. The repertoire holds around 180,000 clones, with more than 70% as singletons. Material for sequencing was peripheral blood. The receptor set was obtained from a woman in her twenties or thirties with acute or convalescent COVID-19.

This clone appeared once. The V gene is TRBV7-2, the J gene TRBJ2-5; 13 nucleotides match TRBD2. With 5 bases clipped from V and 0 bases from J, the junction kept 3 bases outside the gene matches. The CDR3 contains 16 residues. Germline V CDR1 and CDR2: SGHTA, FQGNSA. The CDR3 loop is CASSLGLAGDQETQYF. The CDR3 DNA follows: TGTGCCAGCAGCCTAGGACTAGCGGGAGACCAAGAGACCCAGTACTTC.

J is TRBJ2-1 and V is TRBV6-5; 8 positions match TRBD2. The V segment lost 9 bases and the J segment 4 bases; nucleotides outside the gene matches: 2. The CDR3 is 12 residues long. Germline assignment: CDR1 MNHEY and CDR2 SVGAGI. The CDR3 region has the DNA TGTGCCAGTAAGCGGGAGTACAATGAGCAGTTCTTC. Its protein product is CASKREYNEQFF.

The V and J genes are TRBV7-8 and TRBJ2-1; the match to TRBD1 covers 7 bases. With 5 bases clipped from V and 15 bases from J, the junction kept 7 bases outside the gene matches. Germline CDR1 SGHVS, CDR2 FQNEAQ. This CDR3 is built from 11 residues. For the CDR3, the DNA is TGTGCCAGCAGCCTGAACAGGGGAACGTTCTTC. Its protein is CASSLNRGTFF.

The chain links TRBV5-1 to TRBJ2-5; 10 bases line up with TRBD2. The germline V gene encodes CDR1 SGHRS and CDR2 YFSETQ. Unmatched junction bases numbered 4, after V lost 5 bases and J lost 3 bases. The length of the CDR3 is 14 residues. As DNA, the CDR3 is TGCGCCAGCAGGAGGGGGACTAGCGAAGAGACCCAGTACTTC. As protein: CASRRGTSEETQYF.

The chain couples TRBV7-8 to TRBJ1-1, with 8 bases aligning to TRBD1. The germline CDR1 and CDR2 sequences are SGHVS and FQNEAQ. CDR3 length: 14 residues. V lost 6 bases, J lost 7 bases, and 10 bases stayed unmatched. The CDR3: CASRTRTGNGEAFF. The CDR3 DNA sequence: TGTGCCAGCAGGACTCGGACAGGGAATGGTGAAGCTTTCTTT.

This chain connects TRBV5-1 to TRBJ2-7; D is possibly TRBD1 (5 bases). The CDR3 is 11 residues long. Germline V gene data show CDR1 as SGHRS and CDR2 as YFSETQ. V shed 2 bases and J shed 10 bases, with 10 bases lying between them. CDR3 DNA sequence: TGCGCCAGCAGCTTTGGGGCGAAACAGTACTTC. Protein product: CASSFGAKQYF.

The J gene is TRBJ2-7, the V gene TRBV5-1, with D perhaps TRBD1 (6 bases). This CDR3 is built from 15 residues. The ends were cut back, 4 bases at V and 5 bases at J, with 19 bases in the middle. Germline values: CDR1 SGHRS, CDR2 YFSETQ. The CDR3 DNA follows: TGCGCCAGCAGCCCTCTGACAGGCATGTTGAACGAGCAGTACTTC. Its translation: CASSPLTGMLNEQYF.

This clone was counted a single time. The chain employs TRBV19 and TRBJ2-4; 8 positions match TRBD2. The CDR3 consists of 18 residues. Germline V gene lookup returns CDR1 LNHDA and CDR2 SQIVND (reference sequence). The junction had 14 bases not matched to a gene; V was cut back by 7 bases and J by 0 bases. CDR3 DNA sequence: TGTGCCAGTACACGGGGGGGAGTTGGGTCGCTAGCCAAAAACATTCAGTACTTC. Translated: CASTRGGVGSLAKNIQYF.

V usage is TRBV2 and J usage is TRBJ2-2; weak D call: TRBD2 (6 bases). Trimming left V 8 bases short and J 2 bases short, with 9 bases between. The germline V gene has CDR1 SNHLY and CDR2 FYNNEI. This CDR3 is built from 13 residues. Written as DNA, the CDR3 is TGTGCCAGCTTTACTAGCAACACCGGGGAGCTGTTTTTT. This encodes CASFTSNTGELFF.